The clone carrying this T cell receptor beta chain was detected many times. The record originates from a study of early T cells in non-severe SARS-CoV-2 infection. Overall study context: Sequencing used unsorted whole-blood bulk RNA, so chains lack pairing.

The CDR3 runs 15 residues. V was clipped by 3 bases and J by 0 bases; unmatched bases: 4. Germline V gives CDR1 MGHRA, CDR2 YSYEKL. Unique molecular identifier tags were affixed to discrete cDNA molecules. TCRdb called the 5' RACE reads again in MiXCR, with one record for every CDR3 protein. The profile shows 38,000 or so distinct CDR3 sequences, roughly 4.5% of them singletons. Sequenced sample: whole blood. This receptor was identified in an adult who was a healthcare worker with PCR-confirmed SARS-CoV-2 infection or an uninfected control (not recorded which). This chain uses TRBV4-1 with TRBJ2-5; 7 nucleotides align to TRBD2. CDR3: CASSQGGPYQETQYF. The CDR3 nucleotides are TGCGCCAGCAGCCAGGGAGGGCCCTACCAAGAGACCCAGTACTTC.